These 29 T cell receptor beta chains originate from one sample sequenced in a study of blood T cell repertoires in COVID-19. Sequenced by immunoSEQ multiplex PCR; TCRdb stores in-frame clones only, minus some. Of more than 65,000 clones in the sample, roughly 86% were seen once. Sequencing input: peripheral blood. All receptors come from a woman between 50 and 59 years old with acute or convalescent COVID-19.

Worth noting for this clone: The identical CDR3 is also encoded by other nucleotide sequences in the sample. This rearrangement joins TRBV11-3 to TRBJ2-3; 13 bases are a match to TRBD2. The CDR3 contains 16 residues. With V trimmed by 4 bases and J by 1 base, 2 bases remained unmatched. Per germline, CDR1 SGHNT and CDR2 YENEEA. CDR3 nucleotides: TGTGCCAGCAGCTCCGGGACTAGCGGGGGCACAGATACGCAGTATTTT. Protein: CASSSGTSGGTDTQYF.

V and J are TRBV19 and TRBJ2-2; 7 positions match TRBD1. The CDR3 spans 15 residues. After removal of 5 bases from V and 0 bases from J, the junction contained 3 bases not matched to a gene. Per the germline V gene, CDR1 is LNHDA and CDR2 is SQIVND (reference sequence). CDR3 DNA: TGTGCCAGTAGTCCCGGGACAGCGAACACCGGGGAGCTGTTTTTT. It encodes CASSPGTANTGELFF.

The chain recombines TRBV2 with TRBJ1-1; D unresolved. Germline V gene sequence: CDR1 SNHLY, CDR2 FYNNEI. Trimming stripped 6 bases from V and 10 bases from J, with 12 bases between. This CDR3 has 11 residues. The CDR3, as DNA: TGTGCCAGCAGAGTGGAGGGTCGAGCTTTCTTT. This codes for CASRVEGRAFF.

The chain is built from TRBV7-2 and TRBJ2-3; D is unresolved. V gave up 5 bases and J gave up 2 bases, with 5 bases separating them. CDR1 SGHTA and CDR2 FQGNSA come from the germline V gene. The CDR3 runs to 12 residues. The CDR3 sequence is CASSSYTDTQYF. Here the CDR3 DNA reads TGTGCCAGCAGCAGCTACACAGATACGCAGTATTTT. The full variable domain, rest sourced from reference TRBV7-2 and TRBJ2-3, is GAGVSQSPSNKVTEKGKDVELRCDPISGHTALYWYRQSLGQGLEFLIYFQGNSAPDKSGLPSDRFSAERTGGSVSTLTIQRTQQEDSAVYLCASSSYTDTQYFGPGTRLTVL.

The CDR3 DNA follows: TGTGCCACCACCCTTATTGGGGGGAGCAATCAGCCCCAGCATTTT. Translated, it gives CATTLIGGSNQPQHF. The chain joins TRBV7-8 to TRBJ1-5, with TRBD1 as a possible D gene (5 bases). The germline V gene has CDR1 SGHVS and CDR2 FQNEAQ. CDR3 length: 15 amino acids. Trimming left V 10 bases short and J 1 base short, with 17 bases between.

The chain combines TRBV10-3 with TRBJ1-3; D remains unclear. Trimming took off 4 bases at V and 4 bases at J, with 5 bases between the two ends. This CDR3 spans 12 amino acids. Germline values: CDR1 ENHRY, CDR2 SYGVKD. CDR3 region: CAISGLGNTIYF. The CDR3 bases are TGTGCCATCAGTGGACTAGGAAACACCATATATTTT.

In this sample, this clone turned up a few times. The gene calls are TRBV24-1 and TRBJ1-1, with D tentatively TRBD1 (5 bases). The CDR3 is made up of 13 amino acids. CDR1 is KGHDR, CDR2 SFDVKD, per germline. V shed 6 bases and J shed 4 bases, with 11 bases lying between them. The CDR3 sequence: CATSMGLGTEAFF. The CDR3 DNA reads TGTGCCACCAGTATGGGGCTGGGCACTGAAGCTTTCTTT.

The V call is TRBV3-1 (or the pseudogene TRBV3-2), the J call TRBJ1-4; D remains ambiguous. The CDR3 totals 14 residues. V was shortened by 1 base and J by 4 bases, with 7 bases between the two germline ends. Germline values: CDR1 LGHDT, CDR2 YNNKEL (reference sequence). DNA for the CDR3: TGTGCCAGCAGCCAAGCTTCGTTTAATGAAAAACTGTTTTTT. It specifies CASSQASFNEKLFF.

This clone was observed a single time. V usage is TRBV9 and J usage is TRBJ2-1; 9 positions agree with TRBD1. The CDR3 has 16 residues. Germline CDR1 reads SGDLS; CDR2 reads YYNGEE. Unmatched junction bases numbered 12, after V lost 3 bases and J lost 8 bases. CDR3 region: CASSEGAGTGWDEQFF. CDR3 DNA: TGTGCCAGCAGCGAAGGGGCCGGGACAGGGTGGGATGAGCAGTTCTTC. Looking up the rest from reference TRBV9 and TRBJ2-1 gives the full variable domain: DSGVTQTPKHLITATGQRVTLRCSPRSGDLSVYWYQQSLDQGLQFLIQYYNGEERAKGNILERFSAQQFPDLHSELNLSSLELGDSALYFCASSEGAGTGWDEQFFGPGTRLTVL.

This clone has only a few counts. DNA of the CDR3: TGTGCCACCTCTTCTGAGGCTACTCACGCTGGCTACACCTTC. Amino acids: CATSSEATHAGYTF. The chain links TRBV7-9 to TRBJ1-2; no clear D. CDR3 length: 14 residues. V lost 10 bases and J 7 bases, leaving 22 bases between the germline ends. In germline, CDR1 is SEHNR, CDR2 FQNEAQ (reference sequence).

The chain recombines TRBV27 with TRBJ2-5; TRBD2 is a possible D gene (6 bases). Trimming took 6 bases from V and 3 from J, leaving 14 bases between them. Germline loops: CDR1 MNHEY, CDR2 SMNVEV (reference sequence). The CDR3 spans 14 residues. The CDR3, as DNA: TGTGCCAGCAGGTACCACGGGGGAGAAGAGACCCAGTACTTC. Its translation is CASRYHGGEETQYF.

Only a few counts were recorded for this clone. The chain employs TRBV7-3 and TRBJ1-1; 8 nucleotides match TRBD1. The CDR3 contains 14 residues. Looked up from germline, CDR1 is SGHTA and CDR2 is FQGTGA. The junction had 2 bases not matched to a gene; V was cut back by 4 bases and J by 1 base. In nucleotides, the CDR3 is TGTGCCAGCAGCTCGACAGGGGCGAACACTGAAGCTTTCTTT. Translated: CASSSTGANTEAFF.

The genes are TRBV5-6 and TRBJ2-7; tentative D call: TRBD1 (5 bases). The CDR3 runs 12 residues. Trimming stripped 0 bases from V and 6 bases from J, with 7 bases between. CDR1 and CDR2 from the germline V gene are SGHDT and YYEEEE. The CDR3 region has the DNA TGTGCCAGCAGCTTGGAGGGGCCCGAGCAGTACTTC. This encodes CASSLEGPEQYF.

The rearrangement uses TRBV30 and TRBJ1-4; TRBD1 aligns across 7 bases. The CDR3 is made up of 11 amino acids. Looked up from germline, CDR1 is GTSNPN and CDR2 is SVGIG (reference sequence). V shed 2 bases and J 15 bases; nucleotides not matched to a gene: 6. The CDR3 reads CAWSRQGIVFF. In DNA form, the CDR3 reads TGTGCCTGGAGTAGACAGGGAATCGTGTTTTTT.

This clone was seen only a few times. The chain joins TRBV30 to TRBJ1-5; D not resolved. V dropped 2 bases and J dropped 2 bases, with 10 bases sitting between them. The CDR3 covers 14 residues. Germline V lookup: CDR1 GTSNPN, CDR2 SVGIG (reference sequence). CDR3 bases: TGTGCCTGGAGTCCCGGCAGCGGCAATCAGCCCCAGCATTTT. Its translation is CAWSPGSGNQPQHF.

The V call is TRBV14, the J call TRBJ1-6; 8 bases line up with TRBD1. Per the germline V gene, CDR1 is SGHDN and CDR2 is FVKESK. The CDR3 totals 13 residues. The V segment lost 4 bases and the J segment 7 bases; nucleotides outside the gene matches: 0. The CDR3 region has the DNA TGTGCCAGCAGCCCAGGGGGCAATTCACCCCTCCACTTT. It yields the protein CASSPGGNSPLHF.

The genes are TRBV5-4 and TRBJ1-2; D remains unclear. The CDR3 spans 14 residues. Germline V gene data show CDR1 as SGHNT and CDR2 as YYREEE (reference sequence). Trimming removed 3 bases at V and 5 bases at J, with 14 bases between. DNA for the CDR3: TGTGCCAGCAGCTACCCGGGATCTAGGTATGGCTACACCTTC. Translation gives CASSYPGSRYGYTF.

The rearrangement links TRBV5-1 to TRBJ2-3, with 8 bases lining up with TRBD2. The J segment lost 3 bases and the V segment lost 3 bases, leaving 9 bases of the junction unmatched. The CDR3 is 16 residues long. Germline CDR1 SGHRS, CDR2 YFSETQ. The CDR3: CASSSGGRGVTDTQYF. The CDR3 bases are TGCGCCAGCAGCTCCGGCGGGCGGGGGGTTACAGATACGCAGTATTTT.

The V and J genes are TRBV5-6 and TRBJ2-2, with D possibly being TRBD2 (6 bases). With 2 bases removed from V and 4 bases from J, the gap between germline ends came to 9 bases. The germline V gene encodes CDR1 SGHDT and CDR2 YYEEEE. CDR3 length equals 14 residues. CDR3 nucleotide sequence: TGTGCCAGCAGCTTATCCGGGAGCACCGGGGAGCTGTTTTTT. Residues: CASSLSGSTGELFF.

This rearrangement joins TRBV6-5 to TRBJ2-7, with D uncertain. Trimming pared 4 bases from V and 6 bases from J, leaving 7 bases between. CDR3 length equals 11 residues. Germline lookup yields CDR1 MNHEY and CDR2 SVGAGI. The chain's CDR3 is CASSSLGEQYF. As DNA, the CDR3 is TGTGCCAGCAGTTCCCTCGGCGAGCAGTACTTC.

The chain joins TRBV29-1 to TRBJ1-4, with a weak D call TRBD1 (6 bases). Germline V gene lookup returns CDR1 SQVTM and CDR2 ANQGSEA. V was cut by 4 bases and J by 8 bases, with 14 bases left in between. The CDR3 loop spans 13 amino acids. The CDR3 region is CSVADSRREKLFF. DNA for the CDR3: TGCAGCGTTGCGGACAGTCGGCGGGAAAAACTGTTTTTT.

J is TRBJ1-6 and V is TRBV2; TRBD1 agrees at 9 bases. The CDR3 is made up of 14 amino acids. The V segment lost 5 bases and the J segment 7 bases; nucleotides outside the gene matches: 3. Per germline, CDR1 SNHLY and CDR2 FYNNEI. The CDR3, as DNA: TGTGCCAGCAGTCTGGGACAGGGAAATTCACCCCTCCACTTT. It translates to CASSLGQGNSPLHF.

This chain connects TRBV9 to TRBJ2-1; TRBD2 matches at 16 bases. In germline, CDR1 is SGDLS, CDR2 YYNGEE. This CDR3 spans 21 amino acids. Losses at the gene ends were 4 bases for V and 3 bases for J; bases not matched to a gene: 16. The DNA of the CDR3 is TGTGCCAGCAGCACCGAAACTGTGGGACTAGCGGGAGGGGGGTTCTACAATGAGCAGTTCTTC. Encoded protein: CASSTETVGLAGGGFYNEQFF.

CDR3 residues: CASSLEGAFTDTQYF. The CDR3 DNA follows: TGCGCCAGCAGCTTGGAGGGGGCGTTCACAGATACGCAGTATTTT. The chain joins TRBV5-1 to TRBJ2-3; 7 nucleotides align to TRBD1. The CDR3 runs to 15 residues. Trimming at V came to 0 bases and at J to 2 bases, leaving 3 bases not matched to a gene. Germline V gives CDR1 SGHRS, CDR2 YFSETQ.

This chain joins TRBV7-6 and TRBJ2-1; D is perhaps TRBD2 (7 bases). Germline loops: CDR1 SGHVS, CDR2 FNYEAQ. This CDR3 region has 15 residues. The V end lost 0 bases, the J end lost 2 bases, and 8 bases lay between the germline ends. The CDR3 reads CASSLAGGPYNEQFF. CDR3 nucleotides: TGTGCCAGCAGCTTAGCGGGGGGGCCCTACAATGAGCAGTTCTTC.

The chain links TRBV12-5 to TRBJ2-1; 8 bases map to TRBD1. The J segment lost 7 bases and the V segment lost 4 bases, leaving 12 bases of the junction unmatched. Germline assignment: CDR1 LGHNT and CDR2 FRNRAP. The CDR3 sequence is 16 residues long. CDR3 bases: TGTGCTAGTGGTTCATTCACCGGGACAGGAGTAAATGAGCAGTTCTTC. Translated: CASGSFTGTGVNEQFF.

V is TRBV29-1 and J is TRBJ2-1, with 12 bases identical to TRBD2. In germline, CDR1 is SQVTM, CDR2 ANQGSEA. The CDR3 is 15 residues long. Losses at the gene ends were 5 bases for V and 2 bases for J; bases not matched to a gene: 4. CDR3 in DNA: TGCAGCGTTACCCGGACTAGCGGGACCTACAATGAGCAGTTCTTC. Translated: CSVTRTSGTYNEQFF.

This chain joins TRBV27 and TRBJ1-5; no clear D gene. The CDR3 spans 15 residues. The germline V gene encodes CDR1 MNHEY and CDR2 SMNVEV (reference sequence). The V end lost 7 bases, the J end lost 4 bases, and 17 bases lay between the germline ends. CDR3 in amino acids: CASTSTGPGNQPQHF. The CDR3 DNA is TGTGCCAGCACTTCGACCGGGCCGGGGAATCAGCCCCAGCATTTT.

This rearrangement joins TRBV18 to TRBJ1-1, with 8 bases lining up with TRBD1. V gave up 2 bases and J gave up 5 bases; unmatched junction bases: 4. The CDR3 has 14 amino acids. CDR1 is KGHSH, CDR2 LQKENI, per germline. CDR3 in amino acids: CASSPRTGFTEAFF. The CDR3 DNA is TGTGCCAGCTCACCAAGGACAGGGTTTACTGAAGCTTTCTTT.